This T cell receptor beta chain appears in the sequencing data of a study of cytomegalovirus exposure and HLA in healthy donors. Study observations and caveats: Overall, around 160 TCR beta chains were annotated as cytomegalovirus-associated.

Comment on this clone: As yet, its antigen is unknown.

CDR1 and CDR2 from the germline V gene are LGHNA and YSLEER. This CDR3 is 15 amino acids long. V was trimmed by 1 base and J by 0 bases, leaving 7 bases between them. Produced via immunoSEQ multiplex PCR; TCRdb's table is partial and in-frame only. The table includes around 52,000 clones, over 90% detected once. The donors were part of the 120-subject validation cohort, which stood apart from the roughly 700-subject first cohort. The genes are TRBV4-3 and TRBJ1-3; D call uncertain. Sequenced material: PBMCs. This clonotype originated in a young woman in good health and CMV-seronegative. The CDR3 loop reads CASSQVGASGNTIYF. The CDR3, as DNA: TGCGCCAGCAGCCAAGTGGGAGCCTCTGGAAACACCATATATTTT.